The rows below give T cell receptor beta chains drawn from one sample of a study of human T cells and chemical hapten exposure. One entry per CDR3 protein results from TCRdb running MiXCR on the RACE reads. Altogether some 350,000 distinct CDR3 sequences are present, over 6% being singletons, with the ten largest covering over 5.5%. The material was whole blood, obtained in connection with sensitization to the hapten diphenylcyclopropenone (DPC). The receptor source for this set is a woman younger than 35 with alopecia areata. Some clones in this sample may be carry-over from other donors' samples. Each CDR3 is given with its conserved first and last residue. A D gene is named only where the DNA matches it firmly. The size entry is marked missing in some rows and otherwise reads once, few, many or a size class.

-	TRBV7-7	TRBJ2-3	TRBD2	TGTGCTAGCAGCTCCCTAGCGGGGGGGCCACCTACGCAGTATTTT	CASSSLAGGPPTQYF
-	TRBV4-3	TRBJ1-2	-	TGCGCCAGCAGCCAAGATTCTGCGAACTATGGCTACACCTTC	CASSQDSANYGYTF
many	TRBV2	TRBJ1-5	-	TGTGCCAGCAGTGAACTCGGAGGTCAGCCCCAGCATTTT	CASSELGGQPQHF
few	TRBV10-3	TRBJ2-7	-	TGTGCCATCAGTGGGGCCGGGACCGATTCCTACGAGCAGTACTTC	CAISGAGTDSYEQYF
many	TRBV10-3	TRBJ2-3	TRBD1	TGTGCCATCAGTGACCCCGGACAGGGCACAGATACGCAGTATTTT	CAISDPGQGTDTQYF
many	TRBV20-1	TRBJ1-2	-	TGCAGTGCTAGGGAAGAGGGTGGGAACTATGGCTACACCTTC	CSAREEGGNYGYTF
few	TRBV5-4	TRBJ1-1	TRBD1	TGTGCCAGCAGCATGGACAGGGAGATGAACACTGAAGCTTTCTTT	CASSMDREMNTEAFF
-	TRBV7-2	TRBJ1-2	-	TGTGCCAACCCTGTGGGGGTCATTAATGGCTACACCTTC	CANPVGVINGYTF
few	TRBV11-2	TRBJ1-4	TRBD1	TGTGCCAGCAGCTTTTTACTGGGACAGGGATATGAAAAACTGTTTTTT	CASSFLLGQGYEKLFF
many	TRBV29-1	TRBJ2-1	TRBD2	TGCAGCGTTGGGACTAGCGGTGAGCAGTTCTTC	CSVGTSGEQFF
-	TRBV5-1	TRBJ2-1	-	TGCGCCAGCAGCTTGGAGGCAGTGTATCAGTTCTTC	CASSLEAVYQFF
many	TRBV7-2	TRBJ2-1	-	TGTGCCAGCAGCTTAGGACCCCTGGGGTCCAATGAGCAGTTCTTC	CASSLGPLGSNEQFF
-	TRBV4-3	TRBJ2-6	-	TGCGCCAGCAGCCAAGATTATCACTCTGGGGCCAACGTCCTGACTTTC	CASSQDYHSGANVLTF
few	TRBV6-2/TRBV6-3	TRBJ1-1	-	TGTGCCAGCAGCCGTGGACGGTCGAACACTGAAGCTTTCTTT	CASSRGRSNTEAFF
-	TRBV18	TRBJ2-3	-	TGTGCCAGCTCTGGGACCGCGGGAACAGATACGCAGTATTTT	CASSGTAGTDTQYF
-	TRBV10-3	TRBJ2-3	-	TGTGCCACGTACCGGGCTAGCACTACCTCAGATACGCAGTATTTT	CATYRASTTSDTQYF
many	TRBV7-8	TRBJ2-4	-	TGTGCCAGCAGCCCACGTGGGGGGCCCTTGACGAACATTCAGTACTTC	CASSPRGGPLTNIQYF
many	TRBV28	TRBJ1-4	-	TGTGCCAGCAGTTTTGCGCCGGCCACTAATGAAAAACTGTTTTTT	CASSFAPATNEKLFF
many	TRBV12-3/TRBV12-4	TRBJ1-5	-	TGTGCCAGCAGTTTAGCTAGCGGGGTTGATAGCAATCAGCCCCAGCATTTT	CASSLASGVDSNQPQHF
-	TRBV3-1	TRBJ2-7	-	TGTGCCAGCAGCCAAGGCGTATCGGGCGTCGAGCAGTACTTC	CASSQGVSGVEQYF
many	TRBV7-2	TRBJ1-6	TRBD1	TGTGCCAGCAGCCACGACAGGGGGTTAGGGTCACCCCTCCACTTT	CASSHDRGLGSPLHF
-	TRBV20-1	TRBJ2-3	-	TGCAGTGCTAGAGACGGCCTGCACAGCACAGATACGCAGTATTTT	CSARDGLHSTDTQYF
-	TRBV4-3	TRBJ2-2	-	TGCGCCAGCAGCCAAGATCTCGATGGGCCCAACACCGGGGAGCTGTTTTTT	CASSQDLDGPNTGELFF
-	TRBV7-2	TRBJ1-4	TRBD1	TGTGCCAGCAGCTTTATGGGACAGGGGGCAGGGGAAAAACTGTTTTTT	CASSFMGQGAGEKLFF
many	TRBV7-9	TRBJ2-2	-	TGTGCCAGCAGCTCATACAAGTCGAACACCGGGGAGCTGTTTTTT	CASSSYKSNTGELFF
many	TRBV7-3	TRBJ1-2	TRBD1	TGTGCCAGCAGCTCCAGCTACTACCTTTACCGGGACAGGGACGGTGCTGGCTACACCTTC	CASSSSYYLYRDRDGAGYTF
many	TRBV20-1	TRBJ1-5	-	TGCAGTGCTAGAGATCCGAACGGGGGAGACAATCAGCCCCAGCATTTT	CSARDPNGGDNQPQHF
-	TRBV12-3/TRBV12-4	TRBJ2-1	TRBD2	TGTGCCAGCAGTTCGTCTAGCGGGGGGGACAATGAGCAGTTCTTC	CASSSSSGGDNEQFF
-	TRBV6-6	TRBJ2-1	-	TGTGCCTGCAGTTACTCGAGCCGAAGCAATGAGCAGTTCTTC	CACSYSSRSNEQFF
many	TRBV6-5	TRBJ1-2	-	TGTGCCAGCAGTTACTCAACTCGAAACTATGGCTACACCTTC	CASSYSTRNYGYTF
-	TRBV3-1	TRBJ2-1	-	TGTGCCAGCAGCCAAGGAGTCGAGCAGCGGGTTTACAATGAGCAGTTCTTC	CASSQGVEQRVYNEQFF